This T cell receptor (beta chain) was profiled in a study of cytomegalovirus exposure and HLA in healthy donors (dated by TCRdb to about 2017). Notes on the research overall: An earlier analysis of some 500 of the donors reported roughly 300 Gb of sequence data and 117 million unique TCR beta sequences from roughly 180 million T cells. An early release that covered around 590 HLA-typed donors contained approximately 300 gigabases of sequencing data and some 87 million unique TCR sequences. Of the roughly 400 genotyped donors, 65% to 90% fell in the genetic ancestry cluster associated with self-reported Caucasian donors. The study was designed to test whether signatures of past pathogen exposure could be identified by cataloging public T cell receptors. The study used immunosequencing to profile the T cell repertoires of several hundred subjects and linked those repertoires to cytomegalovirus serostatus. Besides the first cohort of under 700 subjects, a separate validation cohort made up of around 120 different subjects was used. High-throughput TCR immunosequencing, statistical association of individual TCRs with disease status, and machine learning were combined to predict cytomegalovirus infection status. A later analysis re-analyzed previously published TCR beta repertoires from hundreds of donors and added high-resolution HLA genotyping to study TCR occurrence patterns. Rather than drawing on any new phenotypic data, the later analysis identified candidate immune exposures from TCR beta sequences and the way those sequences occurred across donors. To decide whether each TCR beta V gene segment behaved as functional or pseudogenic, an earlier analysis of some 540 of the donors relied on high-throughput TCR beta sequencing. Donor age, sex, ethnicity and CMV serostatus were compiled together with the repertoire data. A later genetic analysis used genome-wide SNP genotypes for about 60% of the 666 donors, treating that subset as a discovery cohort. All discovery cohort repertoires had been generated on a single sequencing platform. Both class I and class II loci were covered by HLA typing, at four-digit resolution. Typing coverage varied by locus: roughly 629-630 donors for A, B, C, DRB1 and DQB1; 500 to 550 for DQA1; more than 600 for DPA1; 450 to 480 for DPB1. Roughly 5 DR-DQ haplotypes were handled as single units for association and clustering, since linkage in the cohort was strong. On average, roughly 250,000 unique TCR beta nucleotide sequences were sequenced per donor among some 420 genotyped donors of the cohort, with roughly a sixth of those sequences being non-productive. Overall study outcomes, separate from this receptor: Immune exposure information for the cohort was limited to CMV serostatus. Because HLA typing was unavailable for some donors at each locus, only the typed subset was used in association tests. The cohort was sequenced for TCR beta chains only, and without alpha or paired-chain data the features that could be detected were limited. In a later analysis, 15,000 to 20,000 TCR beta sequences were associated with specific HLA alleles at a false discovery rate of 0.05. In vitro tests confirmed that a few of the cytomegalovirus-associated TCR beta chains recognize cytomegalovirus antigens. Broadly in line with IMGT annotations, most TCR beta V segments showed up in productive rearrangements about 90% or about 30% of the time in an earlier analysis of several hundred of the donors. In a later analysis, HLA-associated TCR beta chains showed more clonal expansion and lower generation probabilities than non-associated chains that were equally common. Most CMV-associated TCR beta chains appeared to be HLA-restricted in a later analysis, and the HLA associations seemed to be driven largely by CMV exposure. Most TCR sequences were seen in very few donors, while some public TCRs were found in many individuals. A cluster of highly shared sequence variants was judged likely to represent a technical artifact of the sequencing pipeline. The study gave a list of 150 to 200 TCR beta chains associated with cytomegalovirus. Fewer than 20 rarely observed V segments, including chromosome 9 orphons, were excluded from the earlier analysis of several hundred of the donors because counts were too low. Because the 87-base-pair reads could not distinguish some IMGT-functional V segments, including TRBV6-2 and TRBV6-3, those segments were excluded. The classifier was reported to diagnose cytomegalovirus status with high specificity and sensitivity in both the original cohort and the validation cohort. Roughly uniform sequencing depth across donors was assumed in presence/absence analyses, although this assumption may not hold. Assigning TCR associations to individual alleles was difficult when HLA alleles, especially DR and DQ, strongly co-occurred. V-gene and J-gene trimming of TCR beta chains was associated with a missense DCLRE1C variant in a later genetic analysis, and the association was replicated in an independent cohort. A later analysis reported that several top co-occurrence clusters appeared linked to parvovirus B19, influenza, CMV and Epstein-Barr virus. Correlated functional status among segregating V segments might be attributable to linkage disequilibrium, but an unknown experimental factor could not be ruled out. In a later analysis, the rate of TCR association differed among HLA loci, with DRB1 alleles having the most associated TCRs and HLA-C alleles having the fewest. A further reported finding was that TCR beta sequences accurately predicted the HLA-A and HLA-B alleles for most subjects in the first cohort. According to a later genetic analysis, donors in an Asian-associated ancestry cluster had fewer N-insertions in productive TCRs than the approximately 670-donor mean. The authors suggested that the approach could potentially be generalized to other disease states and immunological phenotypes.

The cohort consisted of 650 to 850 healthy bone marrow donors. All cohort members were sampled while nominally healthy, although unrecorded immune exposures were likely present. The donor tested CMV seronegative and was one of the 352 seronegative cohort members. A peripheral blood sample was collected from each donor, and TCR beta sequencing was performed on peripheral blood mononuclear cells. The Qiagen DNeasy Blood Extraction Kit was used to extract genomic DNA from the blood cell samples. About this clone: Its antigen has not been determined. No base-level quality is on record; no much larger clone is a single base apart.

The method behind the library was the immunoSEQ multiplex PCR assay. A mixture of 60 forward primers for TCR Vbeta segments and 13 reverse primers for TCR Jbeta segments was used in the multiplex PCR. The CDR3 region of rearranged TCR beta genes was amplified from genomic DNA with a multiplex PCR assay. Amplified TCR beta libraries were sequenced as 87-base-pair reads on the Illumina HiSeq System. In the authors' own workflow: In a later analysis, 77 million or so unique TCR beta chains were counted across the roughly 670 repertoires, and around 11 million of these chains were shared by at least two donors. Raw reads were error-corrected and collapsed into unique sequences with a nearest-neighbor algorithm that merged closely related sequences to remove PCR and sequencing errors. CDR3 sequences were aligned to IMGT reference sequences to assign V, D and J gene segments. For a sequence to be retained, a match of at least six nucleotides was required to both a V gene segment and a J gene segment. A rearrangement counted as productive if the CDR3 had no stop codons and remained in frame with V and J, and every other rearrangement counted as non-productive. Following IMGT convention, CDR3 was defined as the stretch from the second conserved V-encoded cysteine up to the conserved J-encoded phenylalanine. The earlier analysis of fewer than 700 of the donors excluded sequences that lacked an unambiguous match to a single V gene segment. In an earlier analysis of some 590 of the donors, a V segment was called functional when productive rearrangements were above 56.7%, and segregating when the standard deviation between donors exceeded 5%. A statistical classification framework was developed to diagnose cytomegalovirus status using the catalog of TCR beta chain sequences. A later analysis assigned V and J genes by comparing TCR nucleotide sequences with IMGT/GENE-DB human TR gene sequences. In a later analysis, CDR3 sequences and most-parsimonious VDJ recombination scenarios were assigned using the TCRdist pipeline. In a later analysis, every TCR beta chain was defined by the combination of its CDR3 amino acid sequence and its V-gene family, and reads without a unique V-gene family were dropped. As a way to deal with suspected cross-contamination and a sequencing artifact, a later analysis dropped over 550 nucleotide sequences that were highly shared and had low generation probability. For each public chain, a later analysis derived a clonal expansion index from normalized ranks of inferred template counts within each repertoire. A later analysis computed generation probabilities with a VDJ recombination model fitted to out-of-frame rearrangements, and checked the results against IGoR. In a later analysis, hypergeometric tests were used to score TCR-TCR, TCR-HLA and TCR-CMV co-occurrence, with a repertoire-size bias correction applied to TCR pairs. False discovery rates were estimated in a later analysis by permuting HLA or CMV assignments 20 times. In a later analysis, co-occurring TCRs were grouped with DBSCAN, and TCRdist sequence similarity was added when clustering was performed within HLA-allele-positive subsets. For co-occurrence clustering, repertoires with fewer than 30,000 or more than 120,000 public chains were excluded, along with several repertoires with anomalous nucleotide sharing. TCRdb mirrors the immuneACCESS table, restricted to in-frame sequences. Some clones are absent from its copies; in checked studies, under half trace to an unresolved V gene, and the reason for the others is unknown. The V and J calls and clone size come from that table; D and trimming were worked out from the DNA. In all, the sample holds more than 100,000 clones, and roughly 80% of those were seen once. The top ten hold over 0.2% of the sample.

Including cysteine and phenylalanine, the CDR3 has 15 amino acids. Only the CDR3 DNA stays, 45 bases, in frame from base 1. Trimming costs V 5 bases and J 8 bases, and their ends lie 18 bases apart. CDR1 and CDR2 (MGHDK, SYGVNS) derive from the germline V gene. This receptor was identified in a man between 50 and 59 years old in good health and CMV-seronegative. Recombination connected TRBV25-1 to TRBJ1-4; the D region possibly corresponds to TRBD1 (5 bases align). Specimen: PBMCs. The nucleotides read TGTGCCAGCAGTTCCCTGACGCTTTGGGGCGAAAAACTGTTTTTT. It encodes CASSSLTLWGEKLFF.